The next 5 T cell receptor beta chains were all read from a single sample in a study of OX40 agonist ivuxolimab in advanced cancers. The repertoire was sequenced with immunoSEQ multiplex PCR; TCRdb's copy has only in-frame clones and lacks some. This repertoire shows tens of thousands of clones, over 70% found once; its top ten account for roughly 9%. The sample consisted of CD4+ or CD8+ T cells sorted from blood, taken in a trial of the OX40 agonist ivuxolimab. These receptors came from an adult with an advanced solid tumor such as melanoma, head and neck, liver or kidney cancer.

The chain joins TRBV6-1 to TRBJ1-2; D might be TRBD1 (5 bases). The CDR3 runs to 16 residues. Trimming removed 3 bases at V and 9 bases at J, with 23 bases between. Per germline, CDR1 MNHNS and CDR2 SASEGT. The CDR3 protein is CASSDRLGEGVRRYTF. The CDR3 DNA is TGTGCCAGCAGTGACCGTCTGGGGGAAGGGGTACGGCGCTACACCTTC.

The chain links TRBV20-1 to TRBJ2-1, with no clear D. The CDR3 is 11 residues long. Per germline, CDR1 DFQATT and CDR2 SNEGSKA (reference sequence). The V end was cut by 5 bases, the J end by 6 bases, with 8 bases between. The CDR3 spells CSASPLNEQFF. CDR3 coding DNA: TGCAGTGCTTCCCCCCTCAATGAGCAGTTCTTC.

This clone appeared a single time. The chain links TRBV11-3 to TRBJ2-1, with 7 bases matching TRBD2. Trimming cost V 5 bases and J 1 base; bases outside gene matches: 8. The CDR3 length is 16 residues. Germline CDR1 is SGHNT and CDR2 is YENEEA. The CDR3 region is CASSPSSGLSYNEQFF. DNA of the CDR3: TGTGCCAGCAGCCCGTCTAGCGGCTTATCCTACAATGAGCAGTTCTTC.

The table lists this clone with a few counts. The chain couples TRBV18 to TRBJ1-1; D is undetermined. This CDR3 comprises 14 residues. The ends were cut back, 3 bases at V and 0 bases at J, with 8 bases in the middle. CDR1 and CDR2 (germline): KGHSH, LQKENI. The CDR3, as DNA: TGTGCCAGCTCACCGATCCCCATGAACACTGAAGCTTTCTTT. It is translated as CASSPIPMNTEAFF.

This clone was seen a handful of times. DNA for the CDR3: TGTGCCTGGAGTGTAAGGCAGGGGGTGTACACTGAAGCTTTCTTT. Translated, it gives CAWSVRQGVYTEAFF. The chain couples TRBV30 to TRBJ1-1, with 7 nucleotides matching TRBD1. J gave up 3 bases and V 0 bases, and 7 bases lay outside the gene matches. CDR3 length: 15 residues. Germline lookup yields CDR1 GTSNPN and CDR2 SVGIG (reference sequence).